Presented here are 5 T cell receptor beta chains from one specimen sequenced in a study of cytomegalovirus exposure and HLA in healthy donors. The PCR contained 60 Vbeta and 13 Jbeta primers. Repertoires were generated with immunoSEQ multiplex PCR, while TCRdb's copy carries only in-frame clones and drops some. The sample includes a few hundred thousand clones, approximately 78% of them seen just once. Sequenced sample: PBMCs. All receptors come from a man under 40 in good health and CMV-seronegative.

The chain combines TRBV5-6 with TRBJ1-1; TRBD1 aligns across 11 bases. This CDR3 comprises 16 residues. The ends lost 0 bases at V and 7 bases at J; junction bases unmatched: 8. Looked up from germline, CDR1 is SGHDT and CDR2 is YYEEEE. CDR3 in amino acids: CASSLAGQGALVEAFF. As DNA, the CDR3 is TGTGCCAGCAGCTTGGCCGGACAGGGGGCTCTCGTTGAAGCTTTCTTT. The full variable domain, in which reference TRBV5-6 and TRBJ1-1 provide the parts outside the CDR3, is DAGVTQSPTHLIKTRGQQVTLRCSPKSGHDTVSWYQQALGQGPQFIFQYYEEEERQRGNFPDRFSGHQFPNYSSELNVNALLLGDSALYLCASSLAGQGALVEAFFGQGTRLTVV.

This chain joins TRBV15 and TRBJ2-1; 9 nucleotides line up with TRBD2. CDR1 is LNHNV, CDR2 YYDKDF, per germline (reference sequence). The CDR3 is made up of 16 amino acids. The V gene end was trimmed by 0 bases and the J gene end by 8 bases; junction bases not matched to a gene: 8. CDR3 in amino acids: CATSRDMAGGPDEQFF. The CDR3 DNA follows: TGTGCCACCAGCAGAGATATGGCGGGGGGGCCTGATGAGCAGTTCTTC.

V gene TRBV19 combines with J gene TRBJ2-2; 10 nucleotides align to TRBD2. Unmatched junction bases numbered 7, after V lost 4 bases and J lost 8 bases. Per germline, CDR1 LNHDA and CDR2 SQIVND (reference sequence). CDR3 length equals 15 residues. The CDR3 DNA is TGTGCCAGTAGTAGTTGGACTAGCGGTGAGGGGGAGCTGTTTTTT. Protein: CASSSWTSGEGELFF.

This clone was picked up a small number of times. CDR3 protein: CASSRDFLSSYEQYF. The DNA for the CDR3 is TGTGCCAGCAGTCGGGACTTTTTAAGCTCCTACGAGCAGTACTTC. The chain employs TRBV27 and TRBJ2-7; possibly TRBD2 for D (6 bases). V was clipped by 5 bases and J by 0 bases, with 14 bases between them. CDR1 is MNHEY, CDR2 SMNVEV, per germline (reference sequence). The CDR3 totals 15 residues.

This chain uses TRBV7-9 with TRBJ1-1; the match to TRBD1 covers 7 bases. CDR1 is SEHNR and CDR2 is FQNEAQ in the germline V gene (reference sequence). The length of the CDR3 is 15 residues. With V trimmed by 1 base and J by 4 bases, 6 bases remained unmatched. The CDR3 nucleotides read TGTGCCAGCAGCTTAGATGGAGGGGGCCGCACTGAAGCTTTCTTT. Amino acids: CASSLDGGGRTEAFF.